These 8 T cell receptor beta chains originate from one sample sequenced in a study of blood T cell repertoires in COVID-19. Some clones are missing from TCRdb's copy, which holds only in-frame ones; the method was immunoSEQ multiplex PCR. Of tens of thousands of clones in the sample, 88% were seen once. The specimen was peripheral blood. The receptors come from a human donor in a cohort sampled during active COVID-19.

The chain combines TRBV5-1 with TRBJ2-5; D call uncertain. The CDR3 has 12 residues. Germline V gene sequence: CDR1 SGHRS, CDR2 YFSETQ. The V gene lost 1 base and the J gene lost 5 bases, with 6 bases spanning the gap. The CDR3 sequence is CASSLSLETQYF. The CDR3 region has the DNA TGCGCCAGCAGCTTGTCGTTGGAGACCCAGTACTTC.

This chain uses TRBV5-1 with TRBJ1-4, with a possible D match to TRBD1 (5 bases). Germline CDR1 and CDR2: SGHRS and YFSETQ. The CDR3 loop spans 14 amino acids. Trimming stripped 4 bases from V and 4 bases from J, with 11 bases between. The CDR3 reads CASSPTVHNEKLFF. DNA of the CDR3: TGCGCCAGCAGCCCGACAGTACATAATGAAAAACTGTTTTTT. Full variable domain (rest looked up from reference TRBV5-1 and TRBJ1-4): KAGVTQTPRYLIKTRGQQVTLSCSPISGHRSVSWYQQTPGQGLQFLFEYFSETQRNKGNFPGRFSGRQFSNSRSEMNVSTLELGDSALYLCASSPTVHNEKLFFGSGTQLSVL.

The CDR3 DNA reads as TGTGCCAGCAGCCAACGGGGCGCAGGGGGCACTGAAGCTTTCTTT. Translating it yields CASSQRGAGGTEAFF. The chain couples TRBV3-1 (or the pseudogene TRBV3-2) to TRBJ1-1; TRBD1 matches 7 bases. The CDR3 is 15 amino acids. The germline gives CDR1 LGHDT, CDR2 YNNKEL (reference sequence). V dropped 2 bases and J dropped 4; count of bases not matched to a gene: 7.

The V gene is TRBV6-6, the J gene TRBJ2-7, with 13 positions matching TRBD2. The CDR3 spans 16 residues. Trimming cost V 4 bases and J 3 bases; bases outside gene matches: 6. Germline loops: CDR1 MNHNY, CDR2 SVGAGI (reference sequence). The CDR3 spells CASSLWTSGSIYEQYF. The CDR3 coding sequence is TGTGCCAGCAGTTTATGGACTAGCGGGAGTATCTACGAGCAGTACTTC.

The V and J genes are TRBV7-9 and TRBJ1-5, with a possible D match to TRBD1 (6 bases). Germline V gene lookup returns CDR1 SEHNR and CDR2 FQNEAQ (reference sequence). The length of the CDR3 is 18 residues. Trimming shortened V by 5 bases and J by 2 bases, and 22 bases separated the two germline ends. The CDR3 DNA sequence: TGTGCCAGCAGCCCAGGGGCCGGGACCAAAGGCGGCAATCAGCCCCAGCATTTT. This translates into CASSPGAGTKGGNQPQHF.

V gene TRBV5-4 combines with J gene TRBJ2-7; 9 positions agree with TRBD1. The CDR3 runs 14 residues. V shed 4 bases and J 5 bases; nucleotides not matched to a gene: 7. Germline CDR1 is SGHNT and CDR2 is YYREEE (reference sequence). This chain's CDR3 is CASSSPQGAHEQYF. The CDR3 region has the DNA TGTGCCAGCAGCAGCCCACAGGGGGCCCACGAGCAGTACTTC.

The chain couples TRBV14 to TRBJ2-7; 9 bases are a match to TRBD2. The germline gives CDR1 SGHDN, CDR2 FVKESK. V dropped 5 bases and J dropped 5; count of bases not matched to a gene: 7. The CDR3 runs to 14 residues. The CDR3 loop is CASSASSGTHEQYF. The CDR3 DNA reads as TGTGCCAGCAGCGCTTCTAGCGGGACCCACGAGCAGTACTTC.

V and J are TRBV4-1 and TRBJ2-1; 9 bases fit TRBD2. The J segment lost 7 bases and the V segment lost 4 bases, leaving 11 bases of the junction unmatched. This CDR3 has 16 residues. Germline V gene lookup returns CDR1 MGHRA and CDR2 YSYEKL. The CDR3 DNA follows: TGCGCCAGCAGCCCGACGGGTGCGGGGGGGCCAAATGAGCAGTTCTTC. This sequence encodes CASSPTGAGGPNEQFF.